This entry concerns a single T cell receptor (beta chain). The CDR3 consists of 14 residues. Trimming cost V 4 bases and J 2 bases, with 12 bases left between them. The germline CDR1 and CDR2 sequences are PRHDT and FYEKMQ (reference sequence). The data were taken from a study of cytomegalovirus exposure and HLA in healthy donors. The PCR was carried out with 60 Vbeta primers and 13 Jbeta primers. Measured with immunoSEQ multiplex PCR; TCRdb has only the in-frame clones, and not every one. The repertoire has 210,000 or so clones, 78% of them found once; the top ten carry about 0.47%. This sequence originates from a boy under 18 in good health and CMV-seronegative. The rearrangement links TRBV13 to TRBJ2-7; D possibly corresponds to TRBD2 (6 bases). Source material: PBMCs. This CDR3 is CASSSRLGAYEQYF. The CDR3 region has the DNA TGTGCCAGCAGCTCCCGACTAGGGGCCTACGAGCAGTACTTC.